One and the same sample provided the 19 T cell receptor beta chains below, sequenced in a study of control samples from healthy donors and cancer patients. Clones were sequenced by immunoSEQ multiplex PCR, and TCRdb holds only the in-frame ones, with some missing. The sample shows some 140,000 clones, more than 90% of them seen only once. What was sequenced was blood. All receptors come from a man younger than 40 in good health.

The J gene is TRBJ2-6, the V gene TRBV2; D call uncertain. V was trimmed by 3 bases and J by 4 bases, leaving 13 bases between them. The length of the CDR3 is 16 residues. The germline CDR1 and CDR2 sequences are SNHLY and FYNNEI. The CDR3 DNA sequence: TGTGCCAGCAGTGATGGTACGTCTAGAGGGGCCAACGTCCTGACTTTC. Protein product: CASSDGTSRGANVLTF. The full variable domain, its missing parts supplied by reference TRBV2 and TRBJ2-6, is EPEVTQTPSHQVTQMGQEVILRCVPISNHLYFYWYRQILGQKVEFLVSFYNNEISEKSEIFDDQFSVERPDGSNFTLKIRSTKLEDSAMYFCASSDGTSRGANVLTFGAGSRLTVL.

The chain employs TRBV18 and TRBJ2-1, with TRBD2 as a possible D gene (5 bases). Germline V gene data show CDR1 as KGHSH and CDR2 as LQKENI. V lost 4 bases and J 8 bases, leaving 21 bases between the germline ends. The CDR3 is made up of 16 amino acids. The chain's CDR3 is CASSQIPGITGDEQFF. As DNA, the CDR3 is TGTGCCAGCTCACAAATCCCGGGCATAACCGGGGATGAGCAGTTCTTC. Drawing the rest from reference TRBV18 and TRBJ2-1, the complete variable domain is NAGVMQNPRHLVRRRGQEARLRCSPMKGHSHVYWYRQLPEEGLKFMVYLQKENIIDESGMPKERFSAEFPKEGPSILRIQQVVRGDSAAYFCASSQIPGITGDEQFFGPGTRLTVL.

V and J are TRBV27 and TRBJ2-6; no reliable D call. The V end lost 2 bases, the J end lost 0 bases, and 11 bases lay between the germline ends. Germline V gives CDR1 MNHEY, CDR2 SMNVEV (reference sequence). The CDR3 spans 17 residues. The CDR3 loop is CASSLVETFSGANVLTF. For the CDR3, the DNA is TGTGCCAGCAGTTTAGTTGAGACGTTCTCTGGGGCCAACGTCCTGACTTTC.

V gene TRBV7-2 combines with J gene TRBJ2-7, with D possibly matching TRBD2 (6 bases). CDR1 and CDR2 from the germline V gene are SGHTA and FQGNSA. V dropped 1 base and J dropped 3 bases, with 13 bases sitting between them. This CDR3 has 15 residues. CDR3 in DNA: TGTGCCAGCAGCTTAGTTTCGGGAGTTAACTACGAGCAGTACTTC. Translation gives CASSLVSGVNYEQYF.

In this sample, this clone turned up once. The CDR3 spells CASSTRTTNEQFF. The DNA of the CDR3 is TGTGCCAGCAGCACGAGGACAACCAATGAGCAGTTCTTC. V gene TRBV11-2 combines with J gene TRBJ2-1; perhaps TRBD1 as D (5 bases). V gave up 5 bases and J gave up 6 bases, with 11 bases separating them. The germline V gene has CDR1 SGHAT and CDR2 FQNNGV. This CDR3 region has 13 residues.

J is TRBJ1-2 and V is TRBV11-2; possible D gene TRBD1, 6 bases. Trimming removed 1 base from V and 7 bases from J, with 13 bases in between. CDR1 and CDR2 from the germline V gene are SGHAT and FQNNGV. This CDR3 contains 14 residues. The CDR3 loop is CASSLGTDFRGYTF. CDR3 bases: TGTGCCAGCAGCTTAGGGACAGACTTCCGTGGCTACACCTTC.

The CDR3 nucleotides are TGTGCCAGCACCAGCGTCGGCCCCCGGGCCGGGGAGCTGTTTTTT. This encodes CASTSVGPRAGELFF. This chain links TRBV6-6 with TRBJ2-2; no reliable D call. This CDR3 region has 15 residues. The V end lost 7 bases, the J end lost 6 bases, and 18 bases lay between the germline ends. The germline V gene encodes CDR1 MNHNY and CDR2 SVGAGI (reference sequence).

The genes are TRBV11-2 and TRBJ2-1; a weak D match, TRBD1 (5 bases). The V gene lost 2 bases and the J gene lost 6 bases, with 11 bases spanning the gap. CDR3 length equals 14 residues. The V gene's germline CDR1 is SGHAT and CDR2 FQNNGV. CDR3 region: CASSLRTQGNEQFF. The DNA of the CDR3 is TGTGCCAGCAGCTTAAGGACCCAGGGCAATGAGCAGTTCTTC.

V and J are TRBV5-1 and TRBJ1-2; D unclear. The CDR3 totals 13 residues. Trimming cost V 1 base and J 10 bases, with 14 bases left between them. Germline V gives CDR1 SGHRS, CDR2 YFSETQ. Written as DNA, the CDR3 is TGCGCCAGCAGCTTGATGGCGGGGTCGGACTACACCTTC. Translated, it gives CASSLMAGSDYTF. Together with reference TRBV5-1 and TRBJ1-2, the CDR3 gives the full variable domain: KAGVTQTPRYLIKTRGQQVTLSCSPISGHRSVSWYQQTPGQGLQFLFEYFSETQRNKGNFPGRFSGRQFSNSRSEMNVSTLELGDSALYLCASSLMAGSDYTFGSGTRLTVV.

The chain is built from TRBV11-2 and TRBJ2-1; D perhaps matches TRBD2 (5 bases). This CDR3 comprises 18 residues. Trimming cost V 5 bases and J 4 bases, with 24 bases left between them. Germline V gene data show CDR1 as SGHAT and CDR2 as FQNNGV. CDR3 amino acids: CASSRPLGEMGKYNEQFF. Here the CDR3 DNA reads TGTGCCAGCAGCCGCCCCCTTGGGGAGATGGGGAAATACAATGAGCAGTTCTTC. The full variable domain, with the rest looked up from reference TRBV11-2 and TRBJ2-1, is EAGVAQSPRYKIIEKRQSVAFWCNPISGHATLYWYQQILGQGPKLLIQFQNNGVVDDSQLPKDRFSAERLKGVDSTLKIQPAKLEDSAVYLCASSRPLGEMGKYNEQFFGPGTRLTVL.

Comment on this clone: Given the absence of the conserved phenylalanine or tryptophan at the CDR3 end, a read error is likely. It is unclear where the CDR3 begins or ends on the DNA, so no DNA is shown, and the CDR3 is as TCRdb lists it. The rearrangement uses TRBV30 and TRBJ1-1. Germline V lookup: CDR1 GTSNPN, CDR2 SVGIG (reference sequence). The CDR3 comprises 15 residues, both ends counted. CDR3 sequence: CAWSLGLLTEAFFGR.

The chain carries TRBV2 and TRBJ1-4, with a weak D call TRBD1 (6 bases). Germline CDR1 and CDR2: SNHLY and FYNNEI. V was trimmed by 6 bases and J by 7 bases, leaving 18 bases between them. This CDR3 is built from 15 residues. The CDR3 sequence is CASSPSQGLGEKLFF. The CDR3 DNA reads TGTGCCAGCAGCCCTTCCCAGGGGTTAGGTGAAAAACTGTTTTTT.

The chain recombines TRBV5-1 with TRBJ2-2; TRBD1 agrees at 8 bases. Germline trimming cut 2 bases from V and 1 base from J; bases unmatched to any gene: 1. The CDR3 runs to 15 residues. Germline loops: CDR1 SGHRS, CDR2 YFSETQ. The CDR3 here is CASSFDRGNTGELFF. The CDR3 nucleotides are TGCGCCAGCAGCTTTGACAGGGGGAACACCGGGGAGCTGTTTTTT.

The CDR3 region is CATKGRLAETQYF. The CDR3 bases are TGTGCCACCAAAGGGAGACTAGCTGAGACCCAGTACTTC. The chain couples TRBV15 to TRBJ2-5, with 7 bases fitting TRBD2. Germline V gene lookup returns CDR1 LNHNV and CDR2 YYDKDF (reference sequence). V lost 7 bases to trimming and J lost 5 bases; unmatched junction nucleotides: 7. The CDR3 length is 13 residues.

The chain is built from TRBV21-1 and TRBJ2-2; the table's D call TRBD1 went unverified against the DNA. TRBV21-1 is listed as a pseudogene. The CDR3 is 17 amino acids. DNA for the CDR3: TGTGCCAGCAGCACACGTCTAGGGACAGGGGTCACCGGGGAGCTGTTTTTT. As protein: CASSTRLGTGVTGELFF.

The V gene is TRBV29-1, the J gene TRBJ1-1; the D gene is possibly TRBD1 (5 bases). Deletions cut 0 bases from V and 0 bases from J, with 11 bases between. There are 15 residues in the CDR3. Germline V gives CDR1 SQVTM, CDR2 ANQGSEA. The CDR3: CSVEDKAGMNTEAFF. The CDR3 region has the DNA TGCAGCGTTGAAGATAAGGCAGGGATGAACACTGAAGCTTTCTTT.

In its sample, this clone was seen once. V usage is TRBV13 and J usage is TRBJ1-6; 10 bases fit TRBD1. J lost 9 bases, V lost 5 bases, and 13 bases had no gene match. The CDR3 length is 17 residues. Germline CDR1 PRHDT, CDR2 FYEKMQ (reference sequence). The CDR3 sequence: CASSPRPRDRGRSPLHF. The CDR3, as DNA: TGTGCCAGCAGCCCAAGACCCCGGGACAGGGGACGTTCACCCCTCCACTTT.

This rearrangement joins TRBV6-6 to TRBJ2-7; D is unclear. The CDR3 consists of 12 residues. The germline CDR1 and CDR2 sequences are MNHNY and SVGAGI (reference sequence). Trimming shortened V by 6 bases and J by 3 bases, and 9 bases separated the two germline ends. CDR3 in DNA: TGTGCCAGCAGCTCCTCGTTCTACGAGCAGTACTTC. Protein sequence: CASSSSFYEQYF.

CDR3 amino acids: CASSFVGADSGGNQPQHF. The CDR3 DNA follows: TGTGCCAGCAGCTTTGTTGGAGCAGACTCCGGGGGCAATCAGCCCCAGCATTTT. The V gene is TRBV7-9, the J gene TRBJ1-5, with unresolved D. Germline V lookup: CDR1 SEHNR, CDR2 FQNEAQ (reference sequence). The CDR3 is made up of 18 amino acids. The V end lost 3 bases, the J end lost 2 bases, and 20 bases lay between the germline ends.